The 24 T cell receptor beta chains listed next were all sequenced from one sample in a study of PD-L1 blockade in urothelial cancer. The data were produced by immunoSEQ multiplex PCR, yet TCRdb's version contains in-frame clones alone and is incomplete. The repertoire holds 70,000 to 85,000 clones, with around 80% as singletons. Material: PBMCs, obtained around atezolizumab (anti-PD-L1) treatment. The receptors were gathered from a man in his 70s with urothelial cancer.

The CDR3 coding sequence is TGCAGCGGCGGACAGGGGAAAGCTTTCTTT. This encodes CSGGQGKAFF. The rearrangement links TRBV29-1 to TRBJ1-1; 9 bases align to TRBD1. CDR3 length: 10 residues. Trimming took 7 bases from V and 9 from J; bases not matched to a gene: 3. Germline assignment: CDR1 SQVTM and CDR2 ANQGSEA.

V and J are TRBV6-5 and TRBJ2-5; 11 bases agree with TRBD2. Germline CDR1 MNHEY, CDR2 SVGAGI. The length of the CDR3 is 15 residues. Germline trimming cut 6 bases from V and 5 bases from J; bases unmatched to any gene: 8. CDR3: CASRGLAGGSETQYF. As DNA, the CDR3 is TGTGCCAGCAGGGGTCTAGCGGGAGGTTCTGAGACCCAGTACTTC.

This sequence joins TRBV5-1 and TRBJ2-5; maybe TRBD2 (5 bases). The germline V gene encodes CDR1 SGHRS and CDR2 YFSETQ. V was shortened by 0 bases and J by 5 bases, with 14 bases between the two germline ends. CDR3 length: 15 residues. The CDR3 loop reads CASSLAFGPGETQYF. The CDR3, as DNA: TGCGCCAGCAGCTTGGCCTTCGGTCCGGGGGAGACCCAGTACTTC. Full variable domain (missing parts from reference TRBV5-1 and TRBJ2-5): KAGVTQTPRYLIKTRGQQVTLSCSPISGHRSVSWYQQTPGQGLQFLFEYFSETQRNKGNFPGRFSGRQFSNSRSEMNVSTLELGDSALYLCASSLAFGPGETQYFGPGTRLLVL.

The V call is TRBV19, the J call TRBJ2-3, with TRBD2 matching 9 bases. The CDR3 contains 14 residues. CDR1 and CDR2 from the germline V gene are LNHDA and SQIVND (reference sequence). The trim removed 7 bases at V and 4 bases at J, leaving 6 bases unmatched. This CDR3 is CASKGGRAADTQYF. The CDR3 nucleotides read TGTGCCAGTAAAGGCGGGAGGGCTGCAGATACGCAGTATTTT.

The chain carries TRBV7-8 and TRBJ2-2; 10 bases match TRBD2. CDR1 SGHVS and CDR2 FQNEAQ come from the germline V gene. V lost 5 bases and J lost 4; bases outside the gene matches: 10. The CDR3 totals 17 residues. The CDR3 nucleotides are TGTGCCAGCAGCACCGTTCTAGCGGGAGTGGTCACCGGGGAGCTGTTTTTT. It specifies CASSTVLAGVVTGELFF.

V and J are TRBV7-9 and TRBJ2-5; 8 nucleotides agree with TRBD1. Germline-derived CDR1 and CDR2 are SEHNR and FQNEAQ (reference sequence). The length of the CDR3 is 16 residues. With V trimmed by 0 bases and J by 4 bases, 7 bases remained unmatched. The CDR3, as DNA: TGTGCCAGCAGCTTAGCCAGGACAGGGACGGGAGAGACCCAGTACTTC. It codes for CASSLARTGTGETQYF. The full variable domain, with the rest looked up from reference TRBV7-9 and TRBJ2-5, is DTGVSQNPRHKITKRGQNVTFRCDPISEHNRLYWYRQTLGQGPEFLTYFQNEAQLEKSRLLSDRFSAERPKGSFSTLEIQRTEQGDSAMYLCASSLARTGTGETQYFGPGTRLLVL.

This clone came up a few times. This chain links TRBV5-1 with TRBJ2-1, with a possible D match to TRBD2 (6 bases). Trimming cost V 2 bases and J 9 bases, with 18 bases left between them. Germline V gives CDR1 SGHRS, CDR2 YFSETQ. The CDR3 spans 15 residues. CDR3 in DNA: TGCGCCAGCAGCTTCAAGGAGGGTTCCGAAAGTGAGCAGTTCTTC. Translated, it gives CASSFKEGSESEQFF.

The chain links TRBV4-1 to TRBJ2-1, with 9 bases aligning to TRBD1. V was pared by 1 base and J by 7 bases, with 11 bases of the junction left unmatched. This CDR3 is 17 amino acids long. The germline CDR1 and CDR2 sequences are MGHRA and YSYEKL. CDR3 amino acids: CASSQGSSGQGWNEQFF. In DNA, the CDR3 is TGCGCCAGCAGCCAAGGGTCCTCGGGACAGGGTTGGAATGAGCAGTTCTTC.

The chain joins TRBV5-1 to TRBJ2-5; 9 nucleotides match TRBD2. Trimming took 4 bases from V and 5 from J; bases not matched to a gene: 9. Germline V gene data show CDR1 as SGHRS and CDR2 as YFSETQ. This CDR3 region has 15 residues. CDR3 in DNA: TGCGCCAGCAGCGCCAGTAGCGGGAGCCGGGAGACCCAGTACTTC. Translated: CASSASSGSRETQYF.

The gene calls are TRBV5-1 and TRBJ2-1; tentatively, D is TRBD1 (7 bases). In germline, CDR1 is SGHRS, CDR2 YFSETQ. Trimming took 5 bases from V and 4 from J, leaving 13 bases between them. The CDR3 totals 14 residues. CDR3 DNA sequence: TGCGCCAGCAGTGCGGGACAGAGATACAATGAGCAGTTCTTC. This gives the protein CASSAGQRYNEQFF.

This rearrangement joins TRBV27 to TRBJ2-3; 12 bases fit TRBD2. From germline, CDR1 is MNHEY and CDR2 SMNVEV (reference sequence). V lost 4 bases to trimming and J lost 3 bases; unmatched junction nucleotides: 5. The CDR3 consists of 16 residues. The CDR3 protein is CASSWWGTSGTDTQYF. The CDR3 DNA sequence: TGTGCCAGCAGTTGGTGGGGGACTAGCGGGACAGATACGCAGTATTTT.

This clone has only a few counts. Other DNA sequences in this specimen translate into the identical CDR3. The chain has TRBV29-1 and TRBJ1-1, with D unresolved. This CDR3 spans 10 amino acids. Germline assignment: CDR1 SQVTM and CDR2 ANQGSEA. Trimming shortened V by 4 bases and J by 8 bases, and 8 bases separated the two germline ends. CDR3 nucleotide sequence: TGCAGCGTTGGAGACATCGAAGCTTTCTTT. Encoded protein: CSVGDIEAFF.

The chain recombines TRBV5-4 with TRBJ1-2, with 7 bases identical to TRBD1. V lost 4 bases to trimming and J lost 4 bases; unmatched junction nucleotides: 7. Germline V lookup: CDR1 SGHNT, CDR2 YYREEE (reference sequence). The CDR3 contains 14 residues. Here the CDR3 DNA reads TGTGCCAGCAGCCAGGGGGGAAGTAGCTATGGCTACACCTTC. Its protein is CASSQGGSSYGYTF. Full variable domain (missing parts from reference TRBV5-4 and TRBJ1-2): ETGVTQSPTHLIKTRGQQVTLRCSSQSGHNTVSWYQQALGQGPQFIFQYYREEENGRGNFPPRFSGLQFPNYSSELNVNALELDDSALYLCASSQGGSSYGYTFGSGTRLTVV.

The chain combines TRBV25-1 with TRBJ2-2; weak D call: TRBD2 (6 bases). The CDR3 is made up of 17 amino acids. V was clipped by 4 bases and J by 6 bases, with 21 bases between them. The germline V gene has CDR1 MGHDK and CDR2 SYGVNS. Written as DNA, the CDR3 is TGTGCCAGCAGTGGCACCCCCGGAGCTAGCGCGCCCGGGGAGCTGTTTTTT. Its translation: CASSGTPGASAPGELFF.

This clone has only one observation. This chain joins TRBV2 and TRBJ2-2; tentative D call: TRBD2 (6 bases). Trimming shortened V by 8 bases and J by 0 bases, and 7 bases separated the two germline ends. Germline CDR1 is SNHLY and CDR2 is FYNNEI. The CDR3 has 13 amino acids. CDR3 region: CASGRSNTGELFF. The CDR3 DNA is TGTGCCAGCGGGAGGTCGAACACCGGGGAGCTGTTTTTT.

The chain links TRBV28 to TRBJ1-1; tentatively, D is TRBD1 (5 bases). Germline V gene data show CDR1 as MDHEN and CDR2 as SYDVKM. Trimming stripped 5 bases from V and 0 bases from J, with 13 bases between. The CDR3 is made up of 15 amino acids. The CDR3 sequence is CASSTRWTLNTEAFF. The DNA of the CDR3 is TGTGCCAGCAGTACCCGATGGACACTGAACACTGAAGCTTTCTTT.

CDR3 amino acids: CASSRDSYSNQPQHF. The DNA of the CDR3 is TGTGCCAGCAGCCGGGACAGTTATAGCAATCAGCCCCAGCATTTT. The V and J genes are TRBV7-8 and TRBJ1-5; the match to TRBD1 covers 7 bases. Trimming cost V 5 bases and J 0 bases; bases outside gene matches: 4. CDR3 length: 15 residues. Germline V gene lookup returns CDR1 SGHVS and CDR2 FQNEAQ. The full variable domain, completed using reference TRBV7-8 and TRBJ1-5, is GAGVSQSPRYKVAKRGQDVALRCDPISGHVSLFWYQQALGQGPEFLTYFQNEAQLDKSGLPSDRFFAERPEGSVSTLKIQRTQQEDSAVYLCASSRDSYSNQPQHFGDGTRLSIL.

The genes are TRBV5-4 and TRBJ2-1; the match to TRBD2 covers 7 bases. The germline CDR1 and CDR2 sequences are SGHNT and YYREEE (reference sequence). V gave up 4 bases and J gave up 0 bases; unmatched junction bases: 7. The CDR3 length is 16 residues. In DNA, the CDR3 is TGTGCCAGCAGCCGGGGAAGCGGGAACTCCTACAATGAGCAGTTCTTC. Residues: CASSRGSGNSYNEQFF. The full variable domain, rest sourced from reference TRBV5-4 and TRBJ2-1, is ETGVTQSPTHLIKTRGQQVTLRCSSQSGHNTVSWYQQALGQGPQFIFQYYREEENGRGNFPPRFSGLQFPNYSSELNVNALELDDSALYLCASSRGSGNSYNEQFFGPGTRLTVL.

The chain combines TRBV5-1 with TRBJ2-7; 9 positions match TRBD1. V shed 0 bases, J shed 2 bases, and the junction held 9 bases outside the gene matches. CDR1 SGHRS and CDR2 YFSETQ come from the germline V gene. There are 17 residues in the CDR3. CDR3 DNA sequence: TGCGCCAGCAGCTTGGGACAGGGGGGCGAAATACCCTACGAGCAGTACTTC. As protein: CASSLGQGGEIPYEQYF.

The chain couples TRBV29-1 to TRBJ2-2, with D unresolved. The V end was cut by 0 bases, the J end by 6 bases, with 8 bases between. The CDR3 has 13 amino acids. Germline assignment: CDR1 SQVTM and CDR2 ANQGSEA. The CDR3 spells CSVEDAVSGELFF. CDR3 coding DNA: TGCAGCGTTGAAGATGCAGTATCCGGGGAGCTGTTTTTT.

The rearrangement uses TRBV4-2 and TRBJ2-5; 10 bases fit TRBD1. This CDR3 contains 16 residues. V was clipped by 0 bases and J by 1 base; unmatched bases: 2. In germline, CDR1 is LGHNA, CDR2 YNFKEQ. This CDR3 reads CASSQDWDRGQETQYF. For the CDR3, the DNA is TGTGCCAGCAGCCAAGATTGGGACAGGGGCCAAGAGACCCAGTACTTC.

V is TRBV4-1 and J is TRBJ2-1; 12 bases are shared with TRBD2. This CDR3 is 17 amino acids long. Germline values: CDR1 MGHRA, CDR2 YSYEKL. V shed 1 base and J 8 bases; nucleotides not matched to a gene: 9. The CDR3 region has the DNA TGCGCCAGCAGCCAAGTTCTAGCGGGAGGGCCGCAAGATGAGCAGTTCTTC. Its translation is CASSQVLAGGPQDEQFF.

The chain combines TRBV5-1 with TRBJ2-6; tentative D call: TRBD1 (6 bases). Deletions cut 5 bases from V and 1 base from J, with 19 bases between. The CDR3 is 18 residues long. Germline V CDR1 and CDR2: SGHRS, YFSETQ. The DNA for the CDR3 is TGCGCCAGCAGACCGGGGCCGGGACATGGTTCTGGGGCCAACGTCCTGACTTTC. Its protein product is CASRPGPGHGSGANVLTF. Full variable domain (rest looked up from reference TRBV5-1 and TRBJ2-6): KAGVTQTPRYLIKTRGQQVTLSCSPISGHRSVSWYQQTPGQGLQFLFEYFSETQRNKGNFPGRFSGRQFSNSRSEMNVSTLELGDSALYLCASRPGPGHGSGANVLTFGAGSRLTVL.

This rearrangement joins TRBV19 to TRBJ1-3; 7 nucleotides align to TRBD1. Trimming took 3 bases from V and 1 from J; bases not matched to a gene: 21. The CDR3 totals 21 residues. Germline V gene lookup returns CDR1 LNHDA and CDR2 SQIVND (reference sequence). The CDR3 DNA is TGTGCCAGTAGTATCGAATCACCCGGGACAGTGAACCCATGGTCTGGAAACACCATATATTTT. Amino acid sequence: CASSIESPGTVNPWSGNTIYF. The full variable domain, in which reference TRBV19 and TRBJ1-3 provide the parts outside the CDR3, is DGGITQSPKYLFRKEGQNVTLSCEQNLNHDAMYWYRQDPGQGLRLIYYSQIVNDFQKGDIAEGYSVSREKKESFPLTVTSAQKNPTAFYLCASSIESPGTVNPWSGNTIYFGEGSWLTVV.